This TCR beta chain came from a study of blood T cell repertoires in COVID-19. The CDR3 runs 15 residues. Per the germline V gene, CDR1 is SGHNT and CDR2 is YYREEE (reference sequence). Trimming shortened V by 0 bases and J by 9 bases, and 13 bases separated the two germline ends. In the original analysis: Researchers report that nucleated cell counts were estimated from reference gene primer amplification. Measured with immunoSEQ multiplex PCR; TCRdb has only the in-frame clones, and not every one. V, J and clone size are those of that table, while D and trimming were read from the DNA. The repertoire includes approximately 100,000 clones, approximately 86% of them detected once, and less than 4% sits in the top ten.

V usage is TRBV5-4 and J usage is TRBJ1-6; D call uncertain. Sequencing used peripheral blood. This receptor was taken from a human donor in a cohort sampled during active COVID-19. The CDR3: CASSLDVGSFSPLHF. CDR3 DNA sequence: TGTGCCAGCAGCTTGGACGTGGGCAGTTTTTCACCCCTCCACTTT.